At least ten counts were recorded for the clone carrying this T cell receptor (beta chain). Antigen unknown. Time point meaning: persistent/refractory GD, antithyroid drugs over 5 years with positive TRAb. After RNA was extracted from PBMCs, the TCR library was made from it. It was American Thyroid Association guidelines that determined Graves' disease diagnosis. The authors drew 7.5 to 10 milliliters of peripheral blood into EDTA tubes. Libraries of TCR beta came from iRepertoire HTBI primers plus Arm-PCR of CDR3 regions. TCRdb itself ran the multiplex PCR reads through MiXCR, one entry per CDR3 protein. The table records 400,000 to 450,000 distinct CDR3 sequences, 20% to 25% of them present only once. This CDR3 is 16 amino acids long. The V and J ends lost 2 bases and 5 bases respectively, with 18 bases between them. The germline CDR1 and CDR2 sequences are MDHEN and SYDVKM. These data come from a study of regulatory T cells in long-lasting Graves disease.

Findings of the study overall: What was studied was peripheral blood only, and not thyroid tissue. Persistent disease samples used TRBV28, TRBJ1-2 and TRBJ2-5 preferentially.

This chain joins TRBV28 and TRBJ1-1; unclear D gene. The specimen comprised peripheral blood mononuclear cells (PBMCs), sampled when the disease was refractory, from a patient treated with antithyroid drugs. The clonotype was recovered from a female donor with Graves disease. The CDR3 reads CASSLPSSLGYTEAFF. The DNA for the CDR3 is TGTGCCAGCAGTTTACCCTCTTCGTTAGGTTATACTGAAGCTTTCTTT.